The TCR beta chain described here comes from a study of control samples from healthy donors and cancer patients. Clones were read by immunoSEQ multiplex PCR, and TCRdb kept only the in-frame ones, dropping some. Here the sample spans over 150,000 clones, about 92% being singletons. This CDR3 has 13 residues. Germline V gives CDR1 SEHNR, CDR2 FQNEAQ (reference sequence). The germline V and J ends were trimmed by 5 bases and 6 bases, with 14 bases remaining between them. Sequenced: blood. This clonotype was obtained from a man between 25 and 39 years old in good health. The J gene is TRBJ2-7, the V gene TRBV7-9, with D perhaps TRBD2 (6 bases). The CDR3 nucleotides read TGTGCCAGCAGCCCCGGGTGGGGAGGCGAGCAGTACTTC. This translates into CASSPGWGGEQYF.